The 23 T cell receptor beta chains in this list originate from one sample, sequenced in a study of post-analysis software for immune sequencing data. Study-wide findings and caveats: Controls showed lower frequencies than patients for five or six TRBV segments, and TRBV5-6, TRBV5-1 and TRBV20-1 were among these.

Each TCR beta cDNA library carried unique molecular identifiers. TCRdb analysed the PCR reads with MiXCR anew, one entry per CDR3 protein. The table records about 800,000 distinct CDR3 sequences, 25% to 30% of them present only once. The antigens these receptors bind are not known. Sequencing was done on a sample of blood. All receptors derive from a girl between 5 and 17 years old with multiple sclerosis.

This clonotype has more than one count but fewer than ten. The chain carries TRBV5-1 and TRBJ2-5; 7 bases fit TRBD2. This CDR3 comprises 16 residues. V was clipped by 3 bases and J by 2 bases; unmatched bases: 10. CDR1 and CDR2 (germline): SGHRS, YFSETQ. CDR3 amino acids: CASSSSGRAGQETQYF. CDR3 in DNA: TGCGCCAGCAGCTCTTCGGGGAGGGCTGGTCAAGAGACCCAGTACTTC.

V is TRBV6-2 or TRBV6-3 and J is TRBJ2-1; D is possibly TRBD1 (7 bases). Germline CDR1 reads MNHEY; CDR2 reads SVGEGT. The V and J ends lost 5 bases and 0 bases respectively, with 11 bases between them. This CDR3 spans 15 amino acids. The CDR3: CASSRQGLSYNEQFF. The CDR3 region has the DNA TGTGCCAGCAGTCGACAGGGACTCTCCTACAATGAGCAGTTCTTC.

The chain links TRBV29-1 to TRBJ2-5; TRBD2 matches 11 bases. Germline V lookup: CDR1 SQVTM, CDR2 ANQGSEA. This CDR3 contains 13 residues. The V gene end was trimmed by 6 bases and the J gene end by 11 bases; junction bases not matched to a gene: 11. CDR3 coding DNA: TGCAGCGTGGGGACTAGCGGACACACGGAGCAGTACTTC. Its protein is CSVGTSGHTEQYF.

The sample holds a few counts of this clonotype. V is TRBV28 and J is TRBJ1-4, with 7 bases lining up with TRBD1. This CDR3 is built from 15 residues. Trimming took 6 bases from V and 4 from J; bases not matched to a gene: 8. Germline V gene sequence: CDR1 MDHEN, CDR2 SYDVKM. The CDR3 region has the DNA TGTGCCAGCAGACTTCACCGGGACAGTAATGAAAAACTGTTTTTT. Translated: CASRLHRDSNEKLFF.

The chain combines TRBV7-2 with TRBJ2-3, with a tentative D call TRBD2 (5 bases). Germline CDR1 and CDR2: SGHTA and FQGNSA. The V end lost 3 bases, the J end lost 5 bases, and 15 bases lay between the germline ends. CDR3 size: 15 residues. CDR3 amino acids: CASSLGSLPGDTQYF. The DNA of the CDR3 is TGTGCCAGCAGCTTGGGGAGCCTACCGGGAGATACGCAGTATTTT.

This rearrangement joins TRBV2 to TRBJ2-7, with 14 bases identical to TRBD2. Germline V gene data show CDR1 as SNHLY and CDR2 as FYNNEI. This CDR3 contains 15 residues. With V trimmed by 6 bases and J by 4 bases, 5 bases remained unmatched. In DNA, the CDR3 is TGTGCCAGCAGGCTGGGGACTAGCGGGGGATACGAGCAGTACTTC. It yields the protein CASRLGTSGGYEQYF.

This clonotype was counted a few times. The chain recombines TRBV20-1 with TRBJ1-4; D call uncertain. This CDR3 is built from 14 residues. From germline, CDR1 is DFQATT and CDR2 SNEGSKA (reference sequence). V was pared by 0 bases and J by 13 bases, with 18 bases between. CDR3 region: CSAREVEPDGLLFF. The DNA of the CDR3 is TGCAGTGCTAGAGAAGTCGAGCCGGATGGACTACTGTTTTTT.

This clonotype appeared once. The chain is built from TRBV7-2 and TRBJ2-1; 8 bases are shared with TRBD2. This CDR3 contains 16 residues. Germline trimming cut 4 bases from V and 3 bases from J; bases unmatched to any gene: 8. Germline V gene sequence: CDR1 SGHTA, CDR2 FQGNSA. CDR3 region: CASSSRGGLFYNEQFF. DNA for the CDR3: TGTGCCAGCAGCTCCCGGGGGGGCCTCTTCTACAATGAGCAGTTCTTC.

This clonotype appeared a few times. The chain uses TRBV5-1 and TRBJ2-7; TRBD1 might be the D (5 bases). Germline CDR1 SGHRS, CDR2 YFSETQ. V lost 0 bases, J lost 2 bases, and 9 bases lay in between. This CDR3 has 14 residues. DNA of the CDR3: TGCGCCAGCAGCTTGGACAGGCCAACCTACGAGCAGTACTTC. This encodes CASSLDRPTYEQYF.

The chain joins TRBV14 to TRBJ1-2, with D unclear. The CDR3 extends over 12 amino acids. Deletions cut 0 bases from V and 8 bases from J, with 7 bases between. The V gene's germline CDR1 is SGHDN and CDR2 FVKESK. CDR3 in amino acids: CASSQEISGYTF. CDR3 sequence (DNA): TGTGCCAGCAGCCAAGAGATCAGCGGCTACACCTTC.

This clonotype turned up a few times. The chain uses TRBV5-1 and TRBJ1-1; the D is unclear. The CDR3 length is 15 residues. The V gene lost 0 bases and the J gene lost 0 bases, with 9 bases spanning the gap. Germline CDR1 and CDR2: SGHRS and YFSETQ. The CDR3 loop is CASSLGRLMNTEAFF. Written as DNA, the CDR3 is TGCGCCAGCAGCTTGGGCCGATTGATGAACACTGAAGCTTTCTTT. Full variable domain (outside the CDR3, taken from reference TRBV5-1 and TRBJ1-1): KAGVTQTPRYLIKTRGQQVTLSCSPISGHRSVSWYQQTPGQGLQFLFEYFSETQRNKGNFPGRFSGRQFSNSRSEMNVSTLELGDSALYLCASSLGRLMNTEAFFGQGTRLTVV.

The rearrangement joins TRBV2 to TRBJ2-7, with D maybe TRBD1 (6 bases). The J call may be faulty, since TRBJ2-5 better matches the DNA end. The CDR3 runs 14 residues. CDR1 SNHLY and CDR2 FYNNEI come from the germline V gene. CDR3 residues: CASRDDRNKETQYF. For the CDR3, the DNA is TGTGCCAGCAGGGACGACAGGAATAAAGAGACCCAGTACTTC.

The sample holds a few counts of this clonotype. The chain employs TRBV7-8 and TRBJ2-7; TRBD2 is a possible D gene (5 bases). The CDR3 is 16 amino acids. Deletions cut 0 bases from V and 3 bases from J, with 15 bases between. Germline V lookup: CDR1 SGHVS, CDR2 FQNEAQ. This CDR3 is CASSLARLSVLYEQYF. The DNA for the CDR3 is TGTGCCAGCAGCTTAGCCCGACTATCCGTACTCTACGAGCAGTACTTC.

This clonotype was counted between two and nine times. The V and J genes are TRBV4-1 and TRBJ1-2; unclear D gene. V was clipped by 4 bases and J by 4 bases, with 10 bases between them. Germline lookup yields CDR1 MGHRA and CDR2 YSYEKL. The CDR3 sequence is 13 residues long. The CDR3 region has the DNA TGCGCCAGCAGCCCAGGACTGATCTATGGCTACACCTTC. Its translation: CASSPGLIYGYTF.

The V gene is TRBV4-3, the J gene TRBJ1-6; D is unresolved. The CDR3 contains 16 residues. Trimming took off 0 bases at V and 6 bases at J, with 12 bases between the two ends. CDR1 LGHNA and CDR2 YSLEER come from the germline V gene. CDR3 region: CASSQDGERLNSPLHF. CDR3 DNA: TGCGCCAGCAGCCAAGATGGGGAACGGCTTAATTCACCCCTCCACTTT.

The rearrangement joins TRBV5-5 to TRBJ2-2; D unclear. Germline V gene sequence: CDR1 SGHKS, CDR2 YYEKEE (reference sequence). V dropped 6 bases and J dropped 0 bases, with 12 bases sitting between them. This CDR3 is built from 15 residues. The CDR3 reads CASTDITSNTGELFF. DNA of the CDR3: TGTGCCAGCACCGACATAACTTCGAACACCGGGGAGCTGTTTTTT.

The chain has TRBV28 and TRBJ2-1, with TRBD2 matching over 11 bases. CDR3 length: 15 residues. Germline CDR1 MDHEN, CDR2 SYDVKM. V shed 5 bases, J shed 7 bases, and the junction held 7 bases outside the gene matches. CDR3 protein: CASSRSGGGWNEQFF. CDR3 in DNA: TGTGCCAGCAGTCGTAGCGGGGGGGGTTGGAATGAGCAGTTCTTC. Full variable domain (missing parts from reference TRBV28 and TRBJ2-1): DVKVTQSSRYLVKRTGEKVFLECVQDMDHENMFWYRQDPGLGLRLIYFSYDVKMKEKGDIPEGYSVSREKKERFSLILESASTNQTSMYLCASSRSGGGWNEQFFGPGTRLTVL.

The J gene is TRBJ1-4, the V gene TRBV3-1, with 8 bases matching TRBD1. Losses at the gene ends were 2 bases for V and 10 bases for J; bases not matched to a gene: 3. In germline, CDR1 is LGHDT, CDR2 YNNKEL (reference sequence). The CDR3 has 13 amino acids. CDR3: CASSQPGGGKLFF. In DNA, the CDR3 is TGTGCCAGCAGCCAACCAGGGGGCGGAAAACTGTTTTTT. Complete variable domain (other parts from reference TRBV3-1 and TRBJ1-4): DTAVSQTPKYLVTQMGNDKSIKCEQNLGHDTMYWYKQDSKKFLKIMFSYNNKELIINETVPNRFSPKSPDKAHLNLHINSLELGDSAVYFCASSQPGGGKLFFGSGTQLSVL.

The V and J genes are TRBV6-5 and TRBJ2-1; TRBD1 aligns across 7 bases. CDR1 and CDR2 (germline): MNHEY, SVGAGI. J lost 2 bases, V lost 9 bases, and 1 base had no gene match. CDR3 length: 12 amino acids. The CDR3 region has the DNA TGTGCCAGGGGGACAGCCTACAATGAGCAGTTCTTC. Amino acids: CARGTAYNEQFF.

This clonotype turned up a few times. The chain has TRBV20-1 and TRBJ2-7; D unresolved. The ends were cut back, 4 bases at V and 6 bases at J, with 10 bases in the middle. In germline, CDR1 is DFQATT, CDR2 SNEGSKA (reference sequence). This CDR3 is built from 11 residues. CDR3: CSAKWGSEQYF. The CDR3 nucleotides read TGCAGTGCTAAGTGGGGAAGCGAGCAGTACTTC.

Regarding this clonotype: A read error may account for a junction end that differs from germline. The rearrangement joins TRBV5-6 to TRBJ2-1, with D possibly matching TRBD2 (5 bases). Looked up from germline, CDR1 is SGHDT and CDR2 is YYEEEE. The CDR3 length is 16 residues. As DNA, the CDR3 is TGTGCCGGCAGCTTGCTGCGGGCACAGAGAGACAATAAGCAGTTCTTC. Amino acids: CAGSLLRAQRDNKQFF.

This clonotype was counted a few times. At one end, the junction sequence differs from germline, possibly due to a read error. The chain carries TRBV7-7 and TRBJ2-5; tentatively, D is TRBD2 (5 bases). CDR1 is SSHAT and CDR2 is FNYEAQ in the germline V gene (reference sequence). The CDR3 has 16 amino acids. The CDR3 nucleotides read TGTGCTAGCAGCTTAGCCGTGGGGAGCCCCTCGGAGACCCAGTACTTC. This codes for CASSLAVGSPSETQYF.

The chain uses TRBV20-1 and TRBJ2-7; TRBD1 matches at 10 bases. The CDR3 runs to 15 residues. Germline V gene data show CDR1 as DFQATT and CDR2 as SNEGSKA (reference sequence). After removal of 2 bases from V and 3 bases from J, the junction contained 7 bases not matched to a gene. Here the CDR3 DNA reads TGCAGTGCTAGATATGCGGGACAGGGGTTCTACGAGCAGTACTTC. Its translation is CSARYAGQGFYEQYF.